The present T cell receptor beta chain was sequenced within a study of T-cell reconstitution after alpha-beta-depleted transplantation in children. Study findings and constraints: As was reported, about two months after transplant, alpha-beta T cells came from several hundred expanded graft clones. Among T cells one year after transplant, newly produced cells accounted for most counts and diversity. For some patients, TCRbeta diversity was high at day 60 because of recipient T cells and thymic progenitors that survived.

The CDR3 totals 16 residues. After removal of 4 bases from V and 2 bases from J, the junction contained 9 bases not matched to a gene. Germline V gene lookup returns CDR1 SGHRS and CDR2 YFSETQ. Library preparation (for TCRbeta) was performed with unique molecular identifiers. TCRdb processed the PCR reads anew with MiXCR; each CDR3 protein has one entry. The sample lists roughly 490,000 distinct CDR3 sequences; about an eighth were seen once. This clonotype was detected only a few times. Its antigen is currently unknown. This receptor was taken from a female patient aged 2-15 years who had a stem cell transplant for aplastic anemia, so the T cells may come from the graft donor. The rearrangement links TRBV5-1 to TRBJ2-1; 7 bases match TRBD2. The sample here was PBMCs, mostly from graft donor cells, taken 180 days after TCRalphabeta/CD19-depleted stem cell transplant. CDR3 coding DNA: TGCGCCAGCAGCCGGCCTTCTAGCGGAGCCTACAATGAGCAGTTCTTC. Its translation: CASSRPSSGAYNEQFF.